This TCR beta chain was profiled in a study of blood T cell repertoires in COVID-19. The overall study: T cells, B-cell-depleted T cells, or PBMCs supplied cDNA or gDNA.

V lost 0 bases to trimming and J lost 5 bases; unmatched junction nucleotides: 14. Looked up from germline, CDR1 is WNHNN and CDR2 is SYGVQD (reference sequence). CDR3 length equals 19 residues. Profiling relied on immunoSEQ multiplex PCR, and the TCRdb table lists in-frame clones only, not all of them. Of about 210,000 clones detected, 80% appear once; the ten largest clones hold around 4.7%. The V and J genes are TRBV10-1 and TRBJ1-5; 9 nucleotides match TRBD1. Sequences were obtained from PBMCs or T cells enriched from blood (not recorded which). This clonotype was sampled from a man aged 25 to 40 with acute COVID-19. The CDR3 coding sequence is TGCGCCAGCAGTGAGTCGTGGGAGGGACAGGGTGATCCACATCAGCCCCAGCATTTT. Its protein is CASSESWEGQGDPHQPQHF.